The rows below give T cell receptor beta chains drawn from one sample of a study of regulatory T cells in long-lasting Graves disease. TCRdb reanalysed the multiplex PCR reads using MiXCR and keeps one entry per CDR3 protein. Among about 470,000 distinct CDR3 sequences listed, around 20% were seen once. Sequencing used peripheral blood mononuclear cells (PBMCs), obtained when the disease was refractory, from a patient treated with antithyroid drugs. The source is a female donor with Graves disease. Both conserved end residues are part of each CDR3. Fields, in order: clone size, D gene, J gene, V gene, CDR3 protein, CDR3 DNA. A D gene is named only where the DNA matches it firmly. A row's size may be missing; if present it is once, few, many or a size class.

>many|NA|TRBJ2-7|TRBV28
CASSPRINGEQYF
TGTGCCAGCAGTCCAAGAATCAACGGGGAGCAGTACTTC
>NA|NA|TRBJ2-2|TRBV9
CASSVPGHLANTGELFF
TGTGCCAGCAGCGTTCCGGGACACCTCGCGAACACCGGGGAGCTGTTTTTT
>few|TRBD1|TRBJ2-7|TRBV27
CASRPPDRGYEQYF
TGTGCCAGCAGGCCTCCGGACAGGGGCTACGAGCAGTACTTC
>few|NA|TRBJ2-1|TRBV13
CASGEGQFNYNEQFF
TGTGCCAGTGGGGAGGGACAGTTTAACTACAATGAGCAGTTCTTC
>many|NA|TRBJ2-7|TRBV10-3
CAISALSSEQYF
TGTGCCATCAGTGCCCTTTCCAGCGAGCAGTACTTC
>many|NA|TRBJ1-4|TRBV7-6
CASSPTREARKLFF
TGTGCCAGCAGCCCGACAAGGGAGGCTCGGAAACTGTTTTTT
>many|TRBD2|TRBJ2-7|TRBV29-1
CSVELAGDPSYEQYF
TGCAGCGTTGAACTAGCGGGAGATCCATCCTACGAGCAGTACTTC
>NA|TRBD1|TRBJ2-7|TRBV18
CASSSTGTGNYEQYF
TGTGCCAGCTCCTCTACCGGGACAGGTAACTACGAGCAGTACTTC
>many|NA|TRBJ1-6|TRBV10-3
CAIKTSSYNSPLHF
TGTGCCATCAAAACGAGCTCCTATAATTCACCCCTCCACTTT
>many|NA|TRBJ1-5|TRBV27
CASRRTSHGGGSNQPQHF
TGTGCCAGCAGACGAACATCCCATGGTGGAGGCAGCAATCAGCCCCAGCATTTT
>few|TRBD2|TRBJ2-3|TRBV12-3/TRBV12-4
CATSGPTDTQYF
TGTGCCACTAGCGGACCCACAGATACGCAGTATTTT
>NA|NA|TRBJ2-2|TRBV30
CASTGRSGTGELFF
TGTGCCTCGACGGGGCGATCTGGGACCGGGGAGCTGTTTTTT
>NA|NA|TRBJ2-1|TRBV13
CASTGGDNEQFF
TGTGCCAGCACCGGAGGGGACAATGAGCAGTTCTTC
>many|TRBD1|TRBJ1-2|TRBV6-5
CASSYLGQGFRGYTF
TGTGCCAGCAGTTACTTAGGACAGGGGTTCCGCGGCTACACCTTC
>many|NA|TRBJ1-5|TRBV30
CAWSVRGPSHQPQHF
TGTGCCTGGAGTGTACGTGGACCCAGCCATCAGCCCCAGCATTTT
>many|NA|TRBJ1-3|TRBV10-3
CAIRGSGTPSGNTIYF
TGTGCCATCAGGGGTTCCGGGACACCATCTGGAAACACCATATATTTT
>many|NA|TRBJ1-1|TRBV30
CAWSRLEAFF
TGTGCCTGGAGCAGGTTAGAAGCTTTCTTT
>NA|TRBD1|TRBJ2-2|TRBV11-2
CASSLGQEIVLAGELFF
TGTGCCAGCAGCCTGGGACAGGAAATAGTTTTAGCCGGGGAGCTGTTTTTT
>many|TRBD2|TRBJ2-7|TRBV27
CASSLGASGLYEQYF
TGTGCCAGCAGTTTAGGGGCTAGCGGCCTCTACGAGCAGTACTTC
>few|NA|TRBJ2-4|TRBV28
CASSAPYENIQYF
TGTGCCAGCAGTGCCCCTTACGAAAACATTCAGTACTTC
>NA|TRBD2|TRBJ2-7|TRBV4-1
CASSQGRLAGYEQYF
TGCGCCAGCAGCCAAGGGAGGCTAGCGGGCTACGAGCAGTACTTC
>many|NA|TRBJ1-6|TRBV27
CASSSIQDNLRNSPLHF
TGTGCCAGCAGTTCCATACAAGACAACCTTAGAAATTCACCCCTCCACTTT
>many|TRBD2|TRBJ2-5|TRBV7-8
CASTLGGARETQYF
TGTGCCAGCACCCTCGGGGGGGCCAGGGAGACCCAGTACTTC
>NA|NA|TRBJ2-1|TRBV6-1
CASSPSRGQSSYNEQFF
TGTGCCAGCAGCCCATCGAGAGGCCAAAGCTCCTACAATGAGCAGTTCTTC
>many|TRBD1|TRBJ1-4|TRBV6-1
CASRGTAPNEKLFF
TGTGCCAGCAGAGGGACAGCCCCAAATGAAAAACTGTTTTTT
>many|NA|TRBJ1-1|TRBV11-1
CASSLSGPITEAFF
TGTGCCAGCAGCTTGTCGGGCCCCATCACTGAAGCTTTCTTT
>many|NA|TRBJ1-1|TRBV2
CASSEASRAFF
TGTGCCAGCAGTGAAGCGTCTAGAGCTTTCTTT
>NA|TRBD2|TRBJ2-3|TRBV12-3/TRBV12-4
CASSLGGGGPTDTQYF
TGTGCCAGCAGTTTAGGGGGGGGAGGGCCTACAGATACGCAGTATTTT
>few|TRBD1|TRBJ1-4|TRBV20-1
CSAMGQGATTNEKLFF
TGCAGTGCTATGGGACAGGGGGCGACAACTAATGAAAAACTGTTTTTT
>many|NA|TRBJ2-2|TRBV12-5
CASGLSNTGELFF
TGTGCTAGTGGTTTGTCGAACACCGGGGAGCTGTTTTTT
>NA|NA|TRBJ2-7|TRBV20-1
CSARVPALSYEQYF
TGCAGTGCTAGAGTCCCAGCGCTCTCCTACGAGCAGTACTTC
>many|NA|TRBJ1-5|TRBV6-2/TRBV6-3
CASSYRRRSNQPQHF
TGTGCCAGCAGTTATCGCAGGAGAAGCAATCAGCCCCAGCATTTT
>few|NA|TRBJ2-5|TRBV7-9
CASSLSGSQETQYF
TGTGCCAGCAGCCTCTCGGGGAGCCAAGAGACCCAGTACTTC
>NA|NA|TRBJ2-1|TRBV7-2
CASSFHSNDRLSYNEQFF
TGTGCCAGCAGCTTCCATTCCAATGACAGGCTATCCTACAATGAGCAGTTCTTC
>many|TRBD1|TRBJ1-2|TRBV29-1
CSVDTGGRGYTF
TGCAGCGTAGACACAGGGGGCCGGGGCTACACCTTC
>many|NA|TRBJ2-7|TRBV20-1
CSARQFDEQYF
TGCAGTGCTAGACAGTTCGACGAGCAGTACTTC
>many|NA|TRBJ1-1|TRBV7-2
CASTSWGGAFF
TGTGCCAGCACCTCCTGGGGGGGAGCTTTCTTT